This T cell receptor beta chain emerged from a study of cytomegalovirus exposure and HLA in healthy donors. Points from the study as a whole: Later analysis identified several of the most significant clusters that appeared linked to common viral pathogens. Through in vitro validation, three CMV-associated chains were shown to be specific for CMV antigens. Compared with the roughly 700-donor mean, an Asian-associated ancestry cluster reportedly had fewer N-insertions, according to a later analysis.

Comment on this clone: Its cognate antigen is unknown.

The CDR3 length is 13 residues. CDR1 and CDR2 (germline): MNHEY, SVGAGI. V lost 5 bases to trimming and J lost 7 bases, with 12 bases between them. The PCR employed 60 Vbeta primers together with 13 Jbeta primers. Generated by immunoSEQ multiplex PCR, the TCRdb table keeps only in-frame clones and is missing some. This sample carries about 160,000 clones, roughly 77% of them seen once, and the ten largest clones take roughly 4.5%. V is TRBV6-5 and J is TRBJ2-1; D possibly corresponds to TRBD1 (6 bases). This TCR was recovered from a man aged 18 to 30 in good health and CMV-seropositive. Specimen: PBMCs. This CDR3 reads CASSVRGLNEQFF. Here the CDR3 DNA reads TGTGCCAGCAGTGTCAGGGGCTTGAATGAGCAGTTCTTC.